The 23 T cell receptor beta chains listed next were all sequenced from one sample in a study of blood T cell repertoires in COVID-19. This table comes from immunoSEQ multiplex PCR, and its TCRdb copy is limited to in-frame clones, with some not included. The sample has 130,000 to 150,000 clones; roughly 88% are singletons. What was sequenced was peripheral blood. The receptors shown here come from a man aged 65 to 79 with acute or convalescent COVID-19.

V usage is TRBV2 and J usage is TRBJ1-6; 11 bases line up with TRBD1. V was pared by 5 bases and J by 9 bases, with 9 bases of the junction left unmatched. CDR3 length: 16 amino acids. Germline assignment: CDR1 SNHLY and CDR2 FYNNEI. This chain's CDR3 is CASSSSPGQGGSPLHF. CDR3 coding DNA: TGTGCCAGCAGTTCATCGCCGGGACAGGGGGGTTCACCCCTCCACTTT.

The chain uses TRBV19 and TRBJ2-5; 10 positions match TRBD1. The germline V gene has CDR1 LNHDA and CDR2 SQIVND (reference sequence). The V gene end was trimmed by 8 bases and the J gene end by 5 bases; junction bases not matched to a gene: 5. This CDR3 is built from 13 residues. The CDR3 spells CASEPGQGETQYF. Written as DNA, the CDR3 is TGTGCCAGTGAACCGGGACAGGGGGAGACCCAGTACTTC.

The chain combines TRBV6-5 with TRBJ1-4; weak D call: TRBD1 (6 bases). The CDR3 totals 13 residues. Per the germline V gene, CDR1 is MNHEY and CDR2 is SVGAGI. With 6 bases removed from V and 7 bases from J, the gap between germline ends came to 12 bases. CDR3 sequence: CASSSVGGEKLFF. The DNA of the CDR3 is TGTGCCAGCAGCTCAGTAGGGGGTGAAAAACTGTTTTTT.

CDR3 residues: CASSQAVGAHQPQHF. The CDR3 nucleotides are TGTGCCAGCAGCCAAGCGGTCGGAGCTCACCAGCCCCAGCATTTT. The rearrangement uses TRBV3-1 (or the pseudogene TRBV3-2) and TRBJ1-5; D uncertain. The CDR3 is 15 amino acids. The germline V gene encodes CDR1 LGHDT and CDR2 YNNKEL (reference sequence). V was clipped by 1 base and J by 7 bases, with 14 bases between them.

This chain connects TRBV20-1 to TRBJ1-1, with 7 bases identical to TRBD1. CDR3 length: 11 amino acids. Germline V gives CDR1 DFQATT, CDR2 SNEGSKA (reference sequence). V lost 5 bases to trimming and J lost 10 bases; unmatched junction nucleotides: 7. The CDR3 DNA is TGCAGTGCTTTCGACAGGGCGCGAGCTTTCTTT. As protein: CSAFDRARAFF.

The J gene is TRBJ2-2, the V gene TRBV6-5; D remains unclear. V dropped 6 bases and J dropped 5 bases, with 10 bases sitting between them. Germline CDR1 MNHEY, CDR2 SVGAGI. The CDR3 extends over 13 amino acids. CDR3 nucleotides: TGTGCCAGCAGACAGACAAGTACCGGGGAGCTGTTTTTT. Its protein product is CASRQTSTGELFF.

The V gene is TRBV5-1, the J gene TRBJ2-5; 10 nucleotides line up with TRBD1. CDR3 length equals 15 residues. The junction had 8 bases not matched to a gene; V was cut back by 4 bases and J by 5 bases. CDR1 and CDR2 (germline): SGHRS, YFSETQ. The CDR3 DNA reads TGCGCCAGCAGCAGGCCGACAGGGGGCAGGGAGACCCAGTACTTC. Amino acids: CASSRPTGGRETQYF.

The J gene is TRBJ2-7, the V gene TRBV5-1, with a tentative D call TRBD1 (6 bases). This CDR3 has 14 residues. V gave up 0 bases and J gave up 3 bases, with 10 bases separating them. Germline lookup yields CDR1 SGHRS and CDR2 YFSETQ. The chain's CDR3 is CASSLVGGGYEQYF. CDR3 coding DNA: TGCGCCAGCAGCTTGGTAGGGGGTGGCTACGAGCAGTACTTC.

V is TRBV14 and J is TRBJ1-5; weak D call: TRBD1 (6 bases). Trimming removed 2 bases from V and 4 bases from J, with 12 bases in between. The CDR3 extends over 15 amino acids. Germline V gives CDR1 SGHDN, CDR2 FVKESK. The CDR3 DNA follows: TGTGCCAGCAGCCAAAGTGGGGGCCCTAATCAGCCCCAGCATTTT. Amino acid sequence: CASSQSGGPNQPQHF.

With respect to this clone: The sample holds other DNA sequences that translate to the same CDR3. The chain couples TRBV6-5 to TRBJ1-4, with D tentatively TRBD1 (5 bases). The V gene's germline CDR1 is MNHEY and CDR2 SVGAGI. The CDR3 has 13 amino acids. The ends were cut back, 6 bases at V and 5 bases at J, with 10 bases in the middle. The CDR3 protein is CASRRGVNEKLFF. CDR3 coding DNA: TGTGCCAGCAGGCGGGGGGTGAATGAAAAACTGTTTTTT.

V and J are TRBV5-5 and TRBJ1-4, with TRBD1 identical over 8 bases. The germline CDR1 and CDR2 sequences are SGHKS and YYEKEE (reference sequence). The CDR3 has 15 amino acids. The ends lost 4 bases at V and 8 bases at J; junction bases unmatched: 10. The CDR3 coding sequence is TGTGCCAGCAGCCCGGCGGACAGGGTAGGCGAAAAACTGTTTTTT. As protein: CASSPADRVGEKLFF.

The gene calls are TRBV3-1 (or the pseudogene TRBV3-2) and TRBJ1-2; D gene unclear. This CDR3 region has 13 residues. Trimming removed 0 bases from V and 2 bases from J, with 4 bases in between. Germline values: CDR1 LGHDT, CDR2 YNNKEL (reference sequence). The CDR3 DNA reads TGTGCCAGCAGCCAAGATACAAACTATGGCTACACCTTC. It yields the protein CASSQDTNYGYTF.

This clone was seen a few times. The gene calls are TRBV5-8 and TRBJ1-5, with 7 nucleotides matching TRBD1. The CDR3 sequence is 16 residues long. V was clipped by 0 bases and J by 3 bases; unmatched bases: 6. CDR1 is SGHTS and CDR2 is YDEGEE in the germline V gene. CDR3 loop: CASSLGGGTDNQPQHF. CDR3 bases: TGTGCCAGCAGCTTGGGGGGTGGGACAGACAATCAGCCCCAGCATTTT. The entire variable domain, with the rest obtained from reference TRBV5-8 and TRBJ1-5, is as follows: EAGVTQSPTHLIKTRGQQATLRCSPISGHTSVYWYQQALGLGLQFLLWYDEGEERNRGNFPPRFSGRQFPNYSSELNVNALELEDSALYLCASSLGGGTDNQPQHFGDGTRLSIL.

The table lists this clone with a few counts. The V and J genes are TRBV29-1 and TRBJ2-1; TRBD2 matches 14 bases. Germline loops: CDR1 SQVTM, CDR2 ANQGSEA. V was clipped by 6 bases and J by 4 bases; unmatched bases: 2. The CDR3 runs to 14 residues. CDR3 residues: CSVGLAGAYNEQFF. The CDR3 DNA is TGCAGCGTGGGACTAGCGGGAGCGTACAATGAGCAGTTCTTC.

The genes are TRBV7-9 and TRBJ1-1; 10 bases map to TRBD1. This CDR3 has 14 residues. V shed 1 base and J 10 bases; nucleotides not matched to a gene: 6. Germline V gene lookup returns CDR1 SEHNR and CDR2 FQNEAQ (reference sequence). This CDR3 is CASSLVKGQGPAFF. The CDR3 region has the DNA TGTGCCAGCAGCTTAGTAAAGGGACAGGGGCCAGCTTTCTTT.

This chain connects TRBV5-6 to TRBJ2-7; 9 bases match TRBD2. The CDR3 length is 15 residues. V trimming: 5 bases; J trimming: 5 bases; junction bases outside the gene matches: 11. CDR1 SGHDT and CDR2 YYEEEE come from the germline V gene. The CDR3 bases are TGTGCCAGCAGTTCAGAGGCTAGCGGGACCCACGAGCAGTACTTC. This gives the protein CASSSEASGTHEQYF.

This chain connects TRBV6-5 to TRBJ1-1; D ambiguous. In germline, CDR1 is MNHEY, CDR2 SVGAGI. Trimming left V 5 bases short and J 0 bases short, with 13 bases between. The CDR3 loop spans 15 amino acids. CDR3: CASSPEVAMNTEAFF. CDR3 coding DNA: TGTGCCAGCAGTCCCGAGGTGGCAATGAACACTGAAGCTTTCTTT.

V is TRBV19 and J is TRBJ1-2; no definite D call. V was pared by 5 bases and J by 8 bases, with 12 bases between. The CDR3 spans 12 residues. Germline V lookup: CDR1 LNHDA, CDR2 SQIVND (reference sequence). CDR3 sequence reads: CASSPGSFGYTF. CDR3 bases: TGTGCCAGTAGTCCAGGCTCTTTCGGCTACACCTTC.

This chain joins TRBV6-1 and TRBJ1-2; tentatively, D is TRBD1 (6 bases). V lost 2 bases, J lost 8 bases, and 15 bases lay in between. The CDR3 consists of 14 residues. Germline lookup yields CDR1 MNHNS and CDR2 SASEGT. In nucleotides, the CDR3 is TGTGCCAGCAGTGAAAGAGGGGGGGCTTGGGGCTACACCTTC. Its protein is CASSERGGAWGYTF.

The gene calls are TRBV28 and TRBJ1-2; tentative D call: TRBD1 (5 bases). The CDR3 covers 13 residues. Germline-derived CDR1 and CDR2 are MDHEN and SYDVKM. V was pared by 5 bases and J by 4 bases, with 11 bases between. The CDR3 sequence: CASSPGDPYGYTF. The CDR3 DNA sequence: TGTGCCAGCAGTCCGGGGGATCCCTATGGCTACACCTTC.

The rearrangement joins TRBV7-2 to TRBJ2-5; D is possibly TRBD2 (7 bases). Germline V gene data show CDR1 as SGHTA and CDR2 as FQGNSA. Deletions cut 4 bases from V and 2 bases from J, with 17 bases between. This CDR3 is built from 16 residues. The CDR3 here is CASSWGGGRFQETQYF. CDR3 bases: TGTGCCAGCAGCTGGGGCGGGGGCAGGTTTCAAGAGACCCAGTACTTC.

The rearrangement uses TRBV19 and TRBJ1-1, with a weak D call TRBD1 (6 bases). CDR1 and CDR2 (germline): LNHDA, SQIVND (reference sequence). There are 14 residues in the CDR3. Trimming removed 3 bases from V and 2 bases from J, with 10 bases in between. The CDR3 DNA sequence: TGTGCCAGTAGTATCACACAGGGAAACACTGAAGCTTTCTTT. Amino acid sequence: CASSITQGNTEAFF.

The chain carries TRBV6-2 or TRBV6-3 and TRBJ1-3, with 8 bases that match TRBD1. CDR1 MNHEY and CDR2 SVGEGT come from the germline V gene. Unmatched junction bases numbered 5, after V lost 6 bases and J lost 4 bases. There are 14 residues in the CDR3. CDR3: CASSRTGSGNTIYF. DNA for the CDR3: TGTGCCAGCAGCCGGACAGGGAGCGGAAACACCATATATTTT.